This record covers a single T cell receptor (beta chain). The target antigen is unknown. This entry is derived from a study of T-cell reconstitution after alpha-beta-depleted transplantation in children. Study results and caveats: Reports say that about two months after transplant, the alpha-beta T cells came out of several hundred graft clones that had expanded. After transplant, high TCRbeta diversity at day 60 in some patients arose from surviving recipient T cells and thymic progenitors. When one year had passed after transplant, most T-cell counts and diversity came from newly produced T cells.

A library of TCRbeta sequences, prepared with unique molecular identifiers, was generated. MiXCR was run by TCRdb on the PCR reads, yielding one entry per CDR3 protein. The table has about 980,000 distinct CDR3 sequences, roughly 29% seen once. The V gene lost 3 bases and the J gene lost 1 base, with 12 bases spanning the gap. CDR1 and CDR2 from the germline V gene are SNHLY and FYNNEI. The CDR3 sequence is 15 residues long. The material was PBMCs, mostly from graft donor cells, obtained 360 days after TCRalphabeta/CD19-depleted stem cell transplant. The rearrangement joins TRBV2 to TRBJ1-2, with a tentative D call TRBD1 (5 bases). This receptor was identified in a boy under two years old who had a stem cell transplant for SCID, so the T cells may come from the graft donor. CDR3 loop: CASSEGDGDNYGYTF. CDR3 nucleotide sequence: TGTGCCAGCAGTGAGGGGGACGGTGATAACTATGGCTACACCTTC.